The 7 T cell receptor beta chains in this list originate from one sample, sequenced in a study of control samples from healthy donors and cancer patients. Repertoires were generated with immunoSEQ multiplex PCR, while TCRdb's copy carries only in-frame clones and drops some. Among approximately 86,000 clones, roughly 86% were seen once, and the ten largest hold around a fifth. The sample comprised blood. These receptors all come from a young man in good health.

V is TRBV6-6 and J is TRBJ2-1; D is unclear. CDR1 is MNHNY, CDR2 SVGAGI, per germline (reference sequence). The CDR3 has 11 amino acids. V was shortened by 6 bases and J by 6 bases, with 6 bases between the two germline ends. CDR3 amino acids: CASSQSNEQFF. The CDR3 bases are TGTGCCAGCAGCCAATCCAATGAGCAGTTCTTC.

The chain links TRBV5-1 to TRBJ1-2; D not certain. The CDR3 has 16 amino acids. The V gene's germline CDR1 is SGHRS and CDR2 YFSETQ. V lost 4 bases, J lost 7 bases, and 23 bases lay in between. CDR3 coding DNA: TGCGCCAGCAGCCCGGCTGGCAGCCTCTACCCTCGTGGCTACACCTTC. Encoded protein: CASSPAGSLYPRGYTF.

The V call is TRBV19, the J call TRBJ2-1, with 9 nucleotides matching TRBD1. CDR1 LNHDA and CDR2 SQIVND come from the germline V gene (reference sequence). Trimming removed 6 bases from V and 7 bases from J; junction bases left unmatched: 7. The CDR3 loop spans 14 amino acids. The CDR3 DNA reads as TGTGCCAGTAGCGAGACAGGGGGGAGAAATGAGCAGTTCTTC. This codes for CASSETGGRNEQFF.

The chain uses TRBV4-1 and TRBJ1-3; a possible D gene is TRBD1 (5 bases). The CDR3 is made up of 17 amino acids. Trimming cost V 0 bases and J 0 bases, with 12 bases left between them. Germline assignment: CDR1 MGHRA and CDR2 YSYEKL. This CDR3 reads CASSQEPGPPSGNTIYF. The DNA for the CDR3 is TGCGCCAGCAGCCAAGAGCCGGGGCCTCCCTCTGGAAACACCATATATTTT.

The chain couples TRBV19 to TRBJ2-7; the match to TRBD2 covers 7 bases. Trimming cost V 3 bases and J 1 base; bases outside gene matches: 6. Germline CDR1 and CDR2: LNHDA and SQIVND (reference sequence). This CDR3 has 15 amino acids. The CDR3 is CASSMEAGSSYEQYF. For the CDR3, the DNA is TGTGCCAGTAGTATGGAAGCGGGGAGTTCCTACGAGCAGTACTTC.

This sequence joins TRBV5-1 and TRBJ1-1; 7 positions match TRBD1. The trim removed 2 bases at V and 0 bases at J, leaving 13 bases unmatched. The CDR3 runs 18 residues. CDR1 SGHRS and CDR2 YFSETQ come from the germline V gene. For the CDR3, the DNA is TGCGCCAGCAGCTTACGACTAATCACGGACAGGTTGAACACTGAAGCTTTCTTT. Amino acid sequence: CASSLRLITDRLNTEAFF.

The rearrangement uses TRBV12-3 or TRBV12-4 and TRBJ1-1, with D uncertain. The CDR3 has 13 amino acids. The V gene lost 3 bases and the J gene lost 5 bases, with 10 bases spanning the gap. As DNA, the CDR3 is TGTGCCAGCAGTTTCGCCGGTTTGACTGAAGCTTTCTTT. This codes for CASSFAGLTEAFF.